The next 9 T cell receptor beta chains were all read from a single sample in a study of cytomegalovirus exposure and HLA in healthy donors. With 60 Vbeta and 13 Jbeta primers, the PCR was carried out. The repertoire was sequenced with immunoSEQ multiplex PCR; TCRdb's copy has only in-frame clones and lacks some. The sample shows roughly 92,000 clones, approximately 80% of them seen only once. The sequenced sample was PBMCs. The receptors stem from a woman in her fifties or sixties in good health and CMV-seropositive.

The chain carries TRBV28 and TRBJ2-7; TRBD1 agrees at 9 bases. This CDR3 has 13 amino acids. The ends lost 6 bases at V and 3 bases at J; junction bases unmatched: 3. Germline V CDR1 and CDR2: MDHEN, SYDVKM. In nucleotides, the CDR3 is TGTGCCAGCAGGAGGGGACAGGGCTACGAGCAGTACGTC. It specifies CASRRGQGYEQYV.

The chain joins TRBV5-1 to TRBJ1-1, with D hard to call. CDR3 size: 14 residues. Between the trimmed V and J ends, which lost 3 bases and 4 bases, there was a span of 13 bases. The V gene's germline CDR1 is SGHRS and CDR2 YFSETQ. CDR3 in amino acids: CASSSPLDGTEAFF. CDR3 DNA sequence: TGCGCCAGCAGCTCGCCCCTAGACGGCACTGAAGCTTTCTTT.

The CDR3 is CASSVLAEAETQYF. Written as DNA, the CDR3 is TGTGCCAGCAGCGTCCTCGCGGAGGCGGAGACCCAGTACTTC. The rearrangement uses TRBV9 and TRBJ2-5; possible D gene TRBD2, 5 bases. Germline lookup yields CDR1 SGDLS and CDR2 YYNGEE. V gave up 2 bases and J gave up 5 bases, with 13 bases separating them. CDR3 length: 14 amino acids.

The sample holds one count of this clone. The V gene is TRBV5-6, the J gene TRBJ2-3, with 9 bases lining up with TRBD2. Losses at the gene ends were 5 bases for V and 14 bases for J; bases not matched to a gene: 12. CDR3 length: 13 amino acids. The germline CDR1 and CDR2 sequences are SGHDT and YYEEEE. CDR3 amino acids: CASSPSGVPPPYF. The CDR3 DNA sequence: TGTGCCAGCAGTCCTAGCGGGGTCCCCCCCCCGTATTTT. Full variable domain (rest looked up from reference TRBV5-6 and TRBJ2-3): DAGVTQSPTHLIKTRGQQVTLRCSPKSGHDTVSWYQQALGQGPQFIFQYYEEEERQRGNFPDRFSGHQFPNYSSELNVNALLLGDSALYLCASSPSGVPPPYFGPGTRLTVL.

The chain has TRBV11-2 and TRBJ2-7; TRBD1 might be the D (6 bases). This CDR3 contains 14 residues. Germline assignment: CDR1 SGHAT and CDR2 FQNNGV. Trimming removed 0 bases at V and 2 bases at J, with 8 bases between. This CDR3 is CASSLDRTAYEQYV. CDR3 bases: TGTGCCAGCAGCTTAGATCGGACAGCCTACGAGCAGTACGTC.

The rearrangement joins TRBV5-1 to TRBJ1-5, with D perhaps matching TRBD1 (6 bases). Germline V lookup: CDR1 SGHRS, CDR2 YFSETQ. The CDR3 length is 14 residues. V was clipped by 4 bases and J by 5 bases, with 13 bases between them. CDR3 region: CASSEGQVDQPQHF. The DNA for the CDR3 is TGCGCCAGCAGCGAGGGACAAGTTGATCAGCCCCAGCATTTT.

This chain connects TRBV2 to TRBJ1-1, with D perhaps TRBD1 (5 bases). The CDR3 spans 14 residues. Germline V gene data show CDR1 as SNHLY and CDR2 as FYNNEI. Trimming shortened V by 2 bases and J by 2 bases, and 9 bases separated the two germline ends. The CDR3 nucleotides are TGTGCCAGCAGTGAACAGGGATTAAACACTGAAGCTTTCTTT. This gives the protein CASSEQGLNTEAFF.

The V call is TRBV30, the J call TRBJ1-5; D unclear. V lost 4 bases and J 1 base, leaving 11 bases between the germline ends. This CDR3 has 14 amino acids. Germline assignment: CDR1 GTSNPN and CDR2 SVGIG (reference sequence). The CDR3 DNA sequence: TGTGCCTGGAATGTCGGAGGGAGCAATCAGCCCCAGCATTTT. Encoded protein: CAWNVGGSNQPQHF.

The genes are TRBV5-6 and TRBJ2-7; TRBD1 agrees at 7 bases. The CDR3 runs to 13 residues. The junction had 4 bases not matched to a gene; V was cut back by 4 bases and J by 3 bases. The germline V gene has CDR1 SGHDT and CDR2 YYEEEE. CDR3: CASSAGTDYEQYF. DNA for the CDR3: TGTGCCAGCAGCGCCGGGACAGACTACGAGCAGTACTTC.